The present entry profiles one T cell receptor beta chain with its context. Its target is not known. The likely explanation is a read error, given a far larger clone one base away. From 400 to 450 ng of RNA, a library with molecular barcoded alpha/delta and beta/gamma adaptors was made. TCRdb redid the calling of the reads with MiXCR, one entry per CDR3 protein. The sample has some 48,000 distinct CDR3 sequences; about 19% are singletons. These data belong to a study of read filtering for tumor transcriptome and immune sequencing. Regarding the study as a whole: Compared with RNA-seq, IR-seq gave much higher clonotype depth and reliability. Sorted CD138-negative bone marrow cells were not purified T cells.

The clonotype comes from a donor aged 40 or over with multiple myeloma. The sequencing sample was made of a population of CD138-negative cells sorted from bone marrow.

The CDR3 region has the DNA TGTGTCAGCAGCTTTGGGGAGACCCAGTACTTC. The encoded protein is CVSSFGETQYF. The V call is TRBV7-2, the J call TRBJ2-5; D gene unclear. This CDR3 has 11 amino acids. The germline V gene has CDR1 SGHTA and CDR2 FQGNSA.